This TCR beta chain is drawn from a study of radiation and T cells in renal cell carcinoma (dated by TCRdb to the early 2020s). Study-wide context: The samples were drawn from a clinical trial, where primary renal cell carcinomas were treated with 15 Gy of stereotactic body radiation therapy and then removed by nephrectomy 4 weeks afterward. In total, approximately 54 samples, comprising approximately 25 tumors and around 27 peripheral blood samples, were subjected to TCR beta sequencing. Across all 53 samples, 4,016,671 unique CDR3 nucleotide sequences, encoding roughly 3 million unique CDR3 amino acid sequences, were identified. Summary of the overall study and its limitations: Because the trial had a single-armed design, the trial could not examine how radiation dose or scheduling affected the TCR repertoire. An increase in top tumor clonotypes in blood was observed from baseline to 2 weeks post-radiation, followed by contraction by 4 weeks, which was taken to suggest transient expansion of tumor-resident clones. Because no pretreatment tumor biopsies were available, whether clonotypes were present in the tumor at baseline could not be determined. Tracking of blood repertoire dynamics stopped at about 27 days after treatment, with no follow-up past that point.

What this sample's time point label stands for: blood 2 weeks post-SBRT. The sample's treatment or condition label, in plain terms: 15 Gy SBRT to primary tumor, nephrectomy 4 weeks later. Serial peripheral blood from radiation-treated patients was sampled at baseline, 2 weeks and 4 weeks after SBRT to track tumor-enriched clonotypes. All patients had renal cell carcinoma with clear cell pathology. The QIAamp DNA Blood Mini Kit (Qiagen) was used to prepare genomic DNA for TCR sequencing. Samples were included in the analyses only if all quality control checks were passed. The immunoSEQ kit was used, according to the manufacturer's recommendations, to generate TCR beta libraries from genomic DNA. To prepare the libraries, a first multiplex PCR with proprietary primers was run, followed by a second PCR that added unique barcodes, and a bead cleanup was done after each round. A kit-provided positive control reaction and a negative control reaction were included in every sample batch. The final libraries were assessed on an Agilent 4200 TapeStation D1000 ScreenTape, pooled by volume, and quantified by qPCR. Sequencing was performed on an Illumina NextSeq500 with a MidOutput 150-cycle cartridge, and 156 Read1 and 15 Index1 cycles were run with kit custom primers. The pooled library was loaded at approximately 0.92 pM, and about 20% PhiX control was spiked in. The study's processing was this. The vendor-processed data were analyzed in R, and a clonotype was defined as all T cells that share the same CDR3 nucleotide sequence. For clone abundance analyses, frequencies were normalized to the 10,000 most abundant clones in each sample. Before analysis, public T cell clones were removed, and these numbered fewer than six per sample on average. An abundance difference of at least 32-fold between compartments was the criterion for calling clonotypes tumor-enriched or baseline blood-enriched. A beta-binomial differential abundance model was used to identify clonotypes that expanded or contracted between blood time points. Tumor-blood repertoire similarity was measured with the Baroni-Urbani and Buser coefficient, and group comparisons used two-tailed Wilcoxon tests in R. Here the immuneACCESS table is served through TCRdb, limited to in-frame sequences with V and J called. Missing clones are a known gap in these copies; in checked studies unresolved V genes cover under half, and the rest lacks a known reason. D and trimming were read from the DNA, whereas the V and J calls and clone size are those reported in that table. The sample has 100,000 to 150,000 clones on record, 70% to 90% of them singletons. In total, the top ten clones hold approximately 6% of the sample.

As encoded in the germline V gene, CDR1 is ENHRY while CDR2 is SYGVKD. Trimming takes 0 bases from V and 1 base from J, and the germline ends sit 6 bases apart. From the cysteine up to the phenylalanine, the CDR3 has a length of 14 residues. Only the CDR3 region is kept as DNA, spanning 42 bases read in frame from base 1. About this clone: Its antigen target is currently unknown. Nothing much larger sits one base from this clone, and base qualities are not available. The sample contains more than one DNA sequence encoding this CDR3.

The material sequenced was blood, taken from a patient whose treatment included radiotherapy and nephrectomy. The sequence joins TRBV10-3 to TRBJ1-1; confidence is insufficient to name the D gene. This sequence was found in a woman in her 70s with renal cell carcinoma. The CDR3 region has the sequence CAISESRTNTEAFF. The sequence in DNA is TGTGCCATCAGTGAGTCGCGGACGAACACTGAAGCTTTCTTT.